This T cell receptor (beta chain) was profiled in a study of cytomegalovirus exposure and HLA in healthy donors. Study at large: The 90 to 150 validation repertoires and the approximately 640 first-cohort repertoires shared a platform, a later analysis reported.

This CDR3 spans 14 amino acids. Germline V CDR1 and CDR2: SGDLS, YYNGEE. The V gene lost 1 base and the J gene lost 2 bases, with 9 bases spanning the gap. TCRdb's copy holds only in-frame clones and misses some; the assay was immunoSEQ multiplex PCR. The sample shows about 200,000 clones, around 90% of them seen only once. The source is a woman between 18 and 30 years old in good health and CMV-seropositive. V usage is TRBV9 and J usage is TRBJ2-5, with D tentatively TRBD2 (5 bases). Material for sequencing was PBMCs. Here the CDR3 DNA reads TGTGCCAGCAGCGTATTCGGGGATCAAGAGACCCAGTACTTC. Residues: CASSVFGDQETQYF.